These T cell receptor beta chains were read from a single sample in a study of CD8 T cells in ankylosing spondylitis. Via MiXCR, TCRdb re-called the 5' RACE reads, giving one row per CDR3 protein. The table includes approximately 540,000 distinct CDR3 sequences, approximately 11% detected once. The source material was blood, either unsorted or a sorted T cell fraction (not recorded which). All receptors derive from a male donor with ankylosing spondylitis. The CDR3 runs from the conserved cysteine through the conserved F or W. The order of the fields is J gene, V gene, CDR3 protein.

j_gene: TRBJ1-1
v_gene: TRBV6-5
CDR3aa: CASSYSGEGTEAFF

j_gene: TRBJ1-1
v_gene: TRBV9
CDR3aa: CASSGTGGYEAFF

j_gene: TRBJ2-3
v_gene: TRBV5-6
CDR3aa: CASRTDFGRGRYTTQYF

j_gene: TRBJ1-6
v_gene: TRBV20-1
CDR3aa: CSAFWDTNSPLHF

j_gene: TRBJ1-2
v_gene: TRBV4-1
CDR3aa: CASSQGDRANYGYTF

j_gene: TRBJ2-1
v_gene: TRBV9
CDR3aa: CASSDLATSYNEQFF

j_gene: TRBJ1-2
v_gene: TRBV15
CDR3aa: CATSSQRRIYGYTF

j_gene: TRBJ2-1
v_gene: TRBV5-6
CDR3aa: CASSLNPQHNEQFF

j_gene: TRBJ2-3
v_gene: TRBV6-5
CDR3aa: CASSYGRNTDTQYF

j_gene: TRBJ2-1
v_gene: TRBV5-1
CDR3aa: CASTSGSNEQFF

j_gene: TRBJ1-5
v_gene: TRBV3-1
CDR3aa: CASSQDRDLYQPQHF

j_gene: TRBJ2-3
v_gene: TRBV11-2
CDR3aa: CASSSARDTQYF

j_gene: TRBJ1-5
v_gene: TRBV7-9
CDR3aa: CASSHSNSNQPQHF

j_gene: TRBJ2-7
v_gene: TRBV11-2
CDR3aa: CASSSPTGRLGEQYF

j_gene: TRBJ1-6
v_gene: TRBV12-3/TRBV12-4
CDR3aa: CASSSDILVYSPLHF

j_gene: TRBJ1-3
v_gene: TRBV28
CDR3aa: CASSYTGVGNTIYF

j_gene: TRBJ2-7
v_gene: TRBV2
CDR3aa: CASNGQGNYEQYF

j_gene: TRBJ2-7
v_gene: TRBV20-1
CDR3aa: CSARASEGGAYEQYF

j_gene: TRBJ2-1
v_gene: TRBV12-3/TRBV12-4
CDR3aa: CASSFVPGGLASVNEQFF

j_gene: TRBJ2-2
v_gene: TRBV12-3/TRBV12-4
CDR3aa: CASTRTSGRVGGTGELFF

j_gene: TRBJ2-3
v_gene: TRBV7-2
CDR3aa: CASSLVAGGQYF

j_gene: TRBJ2-3
v_gene: TRBV15
CDR3aa: CATSEWGDTQYF

j_gene: TRBJ2-5
v_gene: TRBV5-1
CDR3aa: CASTAEGVETQCF

j_gene: TRBJ1-5
v_gene: TRBV15
CDR3aa: CATSRAPGTDSNQPQHF

j_gene: TRBJ1-6
v_gene: TRBV5-4
CDR3aa: CASSSKTGRGNSPLHF

j_gene: TRBJ1-1
v_gene: TRBV29-1
CDR3aa: CSVGDRVGNTEAFF